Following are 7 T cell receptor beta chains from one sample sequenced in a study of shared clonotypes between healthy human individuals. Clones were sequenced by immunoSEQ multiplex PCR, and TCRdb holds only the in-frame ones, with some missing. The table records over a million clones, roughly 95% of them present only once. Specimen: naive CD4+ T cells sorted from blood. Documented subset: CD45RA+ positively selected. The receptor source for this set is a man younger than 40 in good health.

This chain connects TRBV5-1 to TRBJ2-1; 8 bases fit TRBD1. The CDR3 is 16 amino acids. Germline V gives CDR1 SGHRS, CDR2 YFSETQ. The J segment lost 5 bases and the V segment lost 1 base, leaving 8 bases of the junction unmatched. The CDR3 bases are TGCGCCAGCAGCTTGAATAGCAGGGGGCACCACAATGAGCAGTTCTTC. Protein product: CASSLNSRGHHNEQFF.

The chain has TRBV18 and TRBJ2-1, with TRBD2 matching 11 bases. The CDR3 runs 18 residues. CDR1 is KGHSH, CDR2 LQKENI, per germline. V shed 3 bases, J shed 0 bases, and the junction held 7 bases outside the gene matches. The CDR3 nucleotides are TGTGCCAGCTCACCCTCACTAGCGGGAGACATCTCCTACAATGAGCAGTTCTTC. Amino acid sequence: CASSPSLAGDISYNEQFF.

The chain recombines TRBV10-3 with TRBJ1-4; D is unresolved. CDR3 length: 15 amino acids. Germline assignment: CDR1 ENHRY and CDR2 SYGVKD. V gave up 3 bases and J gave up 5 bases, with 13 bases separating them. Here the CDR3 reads CAISDPRSGNEKLFF. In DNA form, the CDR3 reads TGTGCCATCAGTGACCCGAGGTCGGGGAATGAAAAACTGTTTTTT.

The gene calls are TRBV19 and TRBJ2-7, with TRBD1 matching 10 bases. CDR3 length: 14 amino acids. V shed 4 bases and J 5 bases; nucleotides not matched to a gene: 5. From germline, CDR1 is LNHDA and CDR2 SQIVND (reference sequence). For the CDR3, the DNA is TGTGCCAGTAGTACCTTCGGGACAGGGGACGAGCAGTACTTC. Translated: CASSTFGTGDEQYF.

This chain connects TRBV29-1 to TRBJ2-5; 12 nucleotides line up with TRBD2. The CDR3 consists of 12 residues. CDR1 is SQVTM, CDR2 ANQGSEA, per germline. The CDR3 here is CSTSGRSETQYF. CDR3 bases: TGCAGTACTAGCGGGAGGTCAGAGACCCAGTACTTC.

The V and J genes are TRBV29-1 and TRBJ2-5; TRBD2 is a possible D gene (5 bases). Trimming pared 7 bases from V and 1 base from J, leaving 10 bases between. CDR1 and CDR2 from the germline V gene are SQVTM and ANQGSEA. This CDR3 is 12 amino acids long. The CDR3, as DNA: TGCAGCGCGAGGGCAGTCCAAGAGACCCAGTACTTC. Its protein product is CSARAVQETQYF.

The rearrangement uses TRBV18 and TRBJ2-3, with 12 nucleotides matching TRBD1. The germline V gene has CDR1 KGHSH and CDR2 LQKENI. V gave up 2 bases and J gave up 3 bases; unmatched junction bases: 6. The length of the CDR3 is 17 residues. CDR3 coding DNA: TGTGCCAGCTCACCAGGGACAGGGGGCGCTCGTACAGATACGCAGTATTTT. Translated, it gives CASSPGTGGARTDTQYF.